The next 17 T cell receptor beta chains were all read from a single sample in a study of cytomegalovirus exposure and HLA in healthy donors. The PCR made use of 60 Vbeta and 13 Jbeta primers. This table comes from immunoSEQ multiplex PCR, and its TCRdb copy is limited to in-frame clones, with some not included. The data show about 88,000 clones, less than 70% seen once. The specimen was PBMCs. Receptors were obtained from a man aged 45-65 years in good health and CMV-seronegative.

The chain has TRBV30 and TRBJ2-7; weak D call: TRBD1 (6 bases). This CDR3 is built from 14 residues. The V gene lost 6 bases and the J gene lost 3 bases, with 18 bases spanning the gap. The germline V gene has CDR1 GTSNPN and CDR2 SVGIG (reference sequence). The CDR3 loop is CACYRVKSLYEQYF. CDR3 sequence (DNA): TGTGCCTGTTACAGGGTCAAGTCTCTCTACGAGCAGTACTTC.

This chain connects TRBV10-3 to TRBJ2-7, with unresolved D. The CDR3 extends over 12 amino acids. Germline assignment: CDR1 ENHRY and CDR2 SYGVKD. With 3 bases removed from V and 7 bases from J, the gap between germline ends came to 10 bases. This CDR3 reads CAISDMGWEQYV. CDR3 sequence (DNA): TGTGCCATCAGTGATATGGGGTGGGAGCAGTACGTC.

This clone was picked up many times. This chain's CDR3 is CASSTSWGQSNTEAFF. Here the CDR3 DNA reads TGTGCCAGCAGCACCTCCTGGGGACAGTCAAACACTGAAGCTTTCTTT. The chain has TRBV7-9 and TRBJ1-1; TRBD1 agrees at 7 bases. The germline V gene encodes CDR1 SEHNR and CDR2 FQNEAQ (reference sequence). This CDR3 has 16 amino acids. Trimming took 5 bases from V and 2 from J; bases not matched to a gene: 11.

The chain carries TRBV27 and TRBJ1-6; D may be TRBD1 (5 bases). The CDR3 spans 17 residues. The germline gives CDR1 MNHEY, CDR2 SMNVEV (reference sequence). V lost 3 bases to trimming and J lost 8 bases, with 20 bases between them. CDR3 bases: TGTGCCAGCAGTTTCTATAGGGGCCCGGGGAGGGATTCACCCCTCCACTTT. Residues: CASSFYRGPGRDSPLHF.

The V and J genes are TRBV6-6 and TRBJ1-5; 9 bases fit TRBD1. V dropped 5 bases and J dropped 0; count of bases not matched to a gene: 5. The CDR3 is made up of 16 amino acids. Germline V gene lookup returns CDR1 MNHNY and CDR2 SVGAGI (reference sequence). The CDR3 DNA sequence: TGTGCCAGCAGTCCCGGGACAGGGAGTAGCAATCAGCCCCAGCATTTT. Amino acids: CASSPGTGSSNQPQHF.

The rearrangement uses TRBV30 and TRBJ2-2; possible D gene TRBD2, 7 bases. V lost 0 bases and J lost 3, with 14 bases in between. From germline, CDR1 is GTSNPN and CDR2 SVGIG (reference sequence). The CDR3 is made up of 16 amino acids. DNA of the CDR3: TGTGCCTGGAGTGTAATGGGGGGGCGGGACACCGGGGAGCTGTTTTTT. Its translation: CAWSVMGGRDTGELFF.

The chain combines TRBV4-2 with TRBJ1-2; the D gene is possibly TRBD1 (5 bases). The CDR3 consists of 16 residues. Germline-derived CDR1 and CDR2 are LGHNA and YNFKEQ. Trimming removed 1 base at V and 5 bases at J, with 17 bases between. CDR3 sequence reads: CASSQGDVGVRYGYTF. For the CDR3, the DNA is TGTGCCAGCAGCCAAGGGGATGTAGGGGTTCGGTATGGCTACACCTTC.

The genes are TRBV5-1 and TRBJ1-1, with 9 positions matching TRBD1. The CDR3 contains 14 residues. With 4 bases clipped from V and 8 bases from J, the junction kept 9 bases outside the gene matches. Germline V gives CDR1 SGHRS, CDR2 YFSETQ. The CDR3 reads CASSQRTGEEEAFF. DNA for the CDR3: TGCGCCAGCAGCCAACGGACAGGGGAAGAAGAAGCTTTCTTT.

The chain employs TRBV27 and TRBJ2-5; 8 bases are a match to TRBD1. V lost 2 bases and J lost 0; bases outside the gene matches: 2. From germline, CDR1 is MNHEY and CDR2 SMNVEV (reference sequence). This CDR3 has 15 amino acids. For the CDR3, the DNA is TGTGCCAGCAGTTTAGGGACAGGCCACCAAGAGACCCAGTACTTC. Its translation is CASSLGTGHQETQYF.

This clone was detected a few times. The chain recombines TRBV10-2 with TRBJ1-1, with no clear D. This CDR3 comprises 13 residues. Trimming took 6 bases from V and 4 from J, leaving 12 bases between them. Per germline, CDR1 WSHSY and CDR2 SAAADI. The CDR3 protein is CASRLEVGTEAFF. The CDR3 region has the DNA TGCGCCAGCAGATTAGAGGTAGGCACTGAAGCTTTCTTT.

The chain joins TRBV4-1 to TRBJ1-2; D possibly corresponds to TRBD1 (6 bases). Trimming took off 0 bases at V and 2 bases at J, with 13 bases between the two ends. The CDR3 has 16 residues. From germline, CDR1 is MGHRA and CDR2 YSYEKL. CDR3 in amino acids: CASSQEGAGVNYGYTF. The CDR3 nucleotides read TGCGCCAGCAGCCAAGAGGGGGCGGGAGTCAACTATGGCTACACCTTC.

The genes are TRBV6-5 and TRBJ1-2; the D gene is possibly TRBD1 (5 bases). V was clipped by 2 bases and J by 4 bases, with 17 bases between them. The V gene's germline CDR1 is MNHEY and CDR2 SVGAGI. The CDR3 is 16 amino acids. The chain's CDR3 is CASSYQGGARIYGYTF. The DNA for the CDR3 is TGTGCCAGCAGTTACCAAGGCGGGGCGCGGATCTATGGCTACACCTTC.

The V call is TRBV23-1, the J call TRBJ1-4; 7 bases line up with TRBD1. TRBV23-1 is an ORF, with its function uncertain. The V segment lost 6 bases and the J segment 8 bases; nucleotides outside the gene matches: 6. This CDR3 has 13 amino acids. CDR3 residues: CASRAGQKEKLFF. CDR3 nucleotides: TGCGCCAGCAGGGCGGGACAGAAGGAAAAACTGTTTTTT.

This clone has a handful of counts. The chain links TRBV5-1 to TRBJ2-1, with 13 bases lining up with TRBD2. CDR3 size: 17 residues. Germline V CDR1 and CDR2: SGHRS, YFSETQ. After removal of 1 base from V and 6 bases from J, the junction contained 7 bases not matched to a gene. CDR3 in amino acids: CASSLFLTSGGTNEQFF. CDR3 nucleotide sequence: TGCGCCAGCAGCTTGTTCCTGACTAGCGGGGGGACCAATGAGCAGTTCTTC. Complete variable domain (other parts from reference TRBV5-1 and TRBJ2-1): KAGVTQTPRYLIKTRGQQVTLSCSPISGHRSVSWYQQTPGQGLQFLFEYFSETQRNKGNFPGRFSGRQFSNSRSEMNVSTLELGDSALYLCASSLFLTSGGTNEQFFGPGTRLTVL.

The CDR3 here is CASSRQGRNQPQHF. In DNA, the CDR3 is TGTGCCAGCAGCCGACAGGGGCGTAATCAGCCCCAGCATTTT. The chain joins TRBV6-6 to TRBJ1-5; 8 bases are a match to TRBD1. This CDR3 is 14 amino acids long. V dropped 6 bases and J dropped 4; count of bases not matched to a gene: 5. Germline V gene data show CDR1 as MNHNY and CDR2 as SVGAGI (reference sequence).

This clone was seen a single time. The chain employs TRBV10-1 and TRBJ2-7; 15 bases agree with TRBD2. The V gene end was trimmed by 8 bases and the J gene end by 7 bases; junction bases not matched to a gene: 9. Germline V gene lookup returns CDR1 WNHNN and CDR2 SYGVQD (reference sequence). The CDR3 runs to 15 residues. In DNA form, the CDR3 reads TGCGCCAGCGTGATTAGGACTAGCGGGGGGGCGGAGCAGTACTTC. It yields the protein CASVIRTSGGAEQYF.

The genes are TRBV7-9 and TRBJ1-1, with 7 bases lining up with TRBD1. CDR1 is SEHNR and CDR2 is FQNEAQ in the germline V gene (reference sequence). This CDR3 spans 15 amino acids. V trimming: 4 bases; J trimming: 3 bases; junction bases outside the gene matches: 8. DNA for the CDR3: TGTGCCAGCAGCTGGACCGGGACAGTATACACTGAAGCTTTCTTT. Translated, it gives CASSWTGTVYTEAFF. The entire variable domain, with the rest obtained from reference TRBV7-9 and TRBJ1-1, is as follows: DTGVSQNPRHKITKRGQNVTFRCDPISEHNRLYWYRQTLGQGPEFLTYFQNEAQLEKSRLLSDRFSAERPKGSFSTLEIQRTEQGDSAMYLCASSWTGTVYTEAFFGQGTRLTVV.